One sample yielded the 2 T cell receptor beta chains listed below, sequenced in a study of CXCR3-negative and CXCR3-positive naive CD8 T cells. Study outcomes and limitations: More hydrophobic TRB CDR3s occurred in CXCR3-positive than in CXCR3-negative naive cells.

The antigens these receptors bind are not known. Researchers prepared the TRB cDNA libraries using 5' RACE with UMI labels. TCRdb reprocessed the 5' RACE reads, keeping one entry per CDR3 protein, no DNA. The sample has around 63,000 distinct CDR3 sequences. The source material was naive CXCR3+ CD8+ T cells from blood. Documented subset: CD45RO-CCR7+CD27+CD95- naive CD8+ T cells expressing CXCR3 (TNR3+). These receptors were taken from a human donor in good health. Some clones in this sample may be carry-over from other donors' samples.

V usage is TRBV7-6 and J usage is TRBJ2-1; TCRdb's D call, TRBD2, is unchecked because there is no DNA. Looked up from germline, CDR1 is SGHVS and CDR2 is FNYEAQ. This CDR3 comprises 13 residues. CDR3 in amino acids: CASSPLEGSEQFF.

This rearrangement joins TRBV12-3 or TRBV12-4 to TRBJ1-5; lacking DNA, the TRBD1 call made by TCRdb goes unchecked. The CDR3 is 13 amino acids. CDR3: CASSLGAVQPQHF.